Following are 10 T cell receptor beta chains from one sample sequenced in a study of CD8+CD57+ T cells in acquired aplastic anemia. All patients picked for sequencing had shown, by flow cytometry, an expansion of CD8+CD57+ cells. Genomic DNA constituted the template upon which TCR beta VDJ and CDR3 profiling was performed. MiXCR was run by TCRdb on the reads, yielding one entry per CDR3 protein. The sample lists about 200,000 distinct CDR3 sequences; 50% to 70% were seen once. Sequenced sample: sorted CD4+, CD8+, or CD8+CD57+ T cells (not recorded which) from PBMCs. The receptors were sampled from a human donor with aplastic anemia.

This clonotype was detected only a few times. The chain employs TRBV7-9 and TRBJ2-7, with 13 positions matching TRBD2. The trim removed 5 bases at V and 3 bases at J, leaving 7 bases unmatched. The CDR3 length is 16 residues. CDR1 and CDR2 (germline): SEHNR, FQNEAQ (reference sequence). DNA of the CDR3: TGTGCCAGCAGCCGCACTAGCGGGGGGGATTACTACGAGCAGTACTTC. It encodes CASSRTSGGDYYEQYF.

This sequence joins TRBV14 and TRBJ2-3; D not resolved. CDR1 SGHDN and CDR2 FVKESK come from the germline V gene. This CDR3 contains 13 residues. Trimming removed 1 base from V and 8 bases from J, with 10 bases in between. CDR3 DNA sequence: TGTGCCAGCAGCCAAGCCTCCCCGGGTACGCAGTATTTT. Its protein is CASSQASPGTQYF.

The chain recombines TRBV7-7 with TRBJ2-2; 8 bases line up with TRBD1. Germline V gene lookup returns CDR1 SSHAT and CDR2 FNYEAQ (reference sequence). V lost 3 bases, J lost 7 bases, and 4 bases stayed unmatched. This CDR3 region has 14 residues. The CDR3 region is CASSFGQGVGELFF. CDR3 DNA sequence: TGTGCCAGCAGCTTTGGACAGGGTGTCGGGGAGCTGTTTTTT.

V gene TRBV6-1 combines with J gene TRBJ2-7; D unclear. V was pared by 5 bases and J by 0 bases, with 14 bases between. Germline values: CDR1 MNHNS, CDR2 SASEGT. This CDR3 contains 15 residues. CDR3 loop: CASSYDAEPSYEQYF. The CDR3 DNA reads as TGTGCCAGCAGTTACGACGCAGAGCCCTCCTACGAGCAGTACTTC.

The chain combines TRBV9 with TRBJ2-1, with TRBD2 identical over 8 bases. CDR3 length: 15 amino acids. Trimming took 0 bases from V and 8 from J; bases not matched to a gene: 7. Germline values: CDR1 SGDLS, CDR2 YYNGEE. CDR3 amino acids: CASSVGAGEDYEQFF. The CDR3, as DNA: TGTGCCAGCAGCGTAGGAGCGGGGGAGGACTATGAGCAGTTCTTC.

In this sample, this clonotype turned up many times. This chain connects TRBV14 to TRBJ2-3; perhaps TRBD1 as D (5 bases). This CDR3 has 19 residues. Germline loops: CDR1 SGHDN, CDR2 FVKESK. The ends were cut back, 4 bases at V and 3 bases at J, with 26 bases in the middle. The CDR3 spells CASSLRVGRRTRATDTQYF. CDR3 coding DNA: TGTGCCAGCAGCCTCCGCGTTGGTCGGCGGACCAGGGCAACAGATACGCAGTATTTT.

This clonotype was seen many times. The J gene is TRBJ1-1, the V gene TRBV20-1, with TRBD1 matching 7 bases. The CDR3 consists of 15 residues. J lost 3 bases, V lost 1 base, and 8 bases had no gene match. The germline V gene encodes CDR1 DFQATT and CDR2 SNEGSKA (reference sequence). CDR3 region: CSARGSDQGDTEAFF. The CDR3 DNA is TGCAGTGCTAGAGGCTCCGACCAGGGGGACACTGAAGCTTTCTTT.

This clonotype occurred a few times. This chain connects TRBV20-1 to TRBJ2-7; D is possibly TRBD1 or TRBD2 (5 bases each). The V gene lost 5 bases and the J gene lost 5 bases, with 10 bases spanning the gap. The germline gives CDR1 DFQATT, CDR2 SNEGSKA (reference sequence). The CDR3 spans 11 residues. The CDR3 protein is CSADWGNEQYF. DNA of the CDR3: TGCAGTGCTGATTGGGGGAACGAGCAGTACTTC.

The J gene is TRBJ2-3, the V gene TRBV13, with D tentatively TRBD2 (5 bases). Germline V gene lookup returns CDR1 PRHDT and CDR2 FYEKMQ (reference sequence). V was cut by 8 bases and J by 0 bases, with 27 bases left in between. The CDR3 consists of 19 residues. This CDR3 reads CASPTRDSSPYPSTDTQYF. DNA for the CDR3: TGTGCCAGCCCAACTCGGGATTCGAGCCCATACCCGAGCACAGATACGCAGTATTTT.

The chain couples TRBV10-3 to TRBJ2-1, with D perhaps TRBD1 or TRBD2 (6 bases each). V was trimmed by 3 bases and J by 4 bases, leaving 13 bases between them. Germline V gene data show CDR1 as ENHRY and CDR2 as SYGVKD. This CDR3 is built from 15 residues. The chain's CDR3 is CAISEGGTDYNEQFF. The CDR3 DNA sequence: TGTGCCATCAGTGAAGGGGGGACCGATTACAATGAGCAGTTCTTC.